This T cell receptor beta chain was profiled in a study of CD8 T cells in Susac syndrome. RNA in amounts of roughly 0.45 to 1 ug was reverse transcribed with random hexamers. Amplification of TCR beta CDR3 was carried out by immunoSEQ multiplex PCR, which covered 54 Vbeta and 13 Jbeta segments. In TCRdb, the immunoSEQ multiplex PCR reads were re-called with MiXCR into one record per CDR3 protein. The table includes 140,000 or so distinct CDR3 sequences, approximately 96% detected once. Trimming removed 4 bases at V and 3 bases at J, with 9 bases between. In germline, CDR1 is KGHSY, CDR2 FQNENV. This CDR3 contains 13 residues. For this clonotype: Its matching antigen is unknown.

General study points: Clonal expansion was not seen in any Susac syndrome CD4+ T cell repertoire.

The receptor comes from a human donor with Susac syndrome. Sequencing input: CD4+ T cells from PBMCs. The V gene is TRBV16, the J gene TRBJ1-1, with D tentatively TRBD1 (5 bases). Here the CDR3 DNA reads TGTGCCAGCAGCCGTATGACAGACACTGAAGCTTTCTTT. Translating it yields CASSRMTDTEAFF.